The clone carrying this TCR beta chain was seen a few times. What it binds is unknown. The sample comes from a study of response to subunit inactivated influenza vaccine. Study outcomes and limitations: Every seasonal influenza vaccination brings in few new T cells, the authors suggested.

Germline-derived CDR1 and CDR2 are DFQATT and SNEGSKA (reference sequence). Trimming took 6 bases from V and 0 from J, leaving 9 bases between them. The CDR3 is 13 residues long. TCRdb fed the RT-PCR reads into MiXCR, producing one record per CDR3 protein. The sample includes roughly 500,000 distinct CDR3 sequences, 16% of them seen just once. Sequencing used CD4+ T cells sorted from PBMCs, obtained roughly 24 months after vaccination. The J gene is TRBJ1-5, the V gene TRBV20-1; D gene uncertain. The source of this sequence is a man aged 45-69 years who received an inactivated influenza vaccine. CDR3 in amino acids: CSASGFSNQPQHF. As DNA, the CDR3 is TGCAGTGCATCGGGATTTAGCAATCAGCCCCAGCATTTT.